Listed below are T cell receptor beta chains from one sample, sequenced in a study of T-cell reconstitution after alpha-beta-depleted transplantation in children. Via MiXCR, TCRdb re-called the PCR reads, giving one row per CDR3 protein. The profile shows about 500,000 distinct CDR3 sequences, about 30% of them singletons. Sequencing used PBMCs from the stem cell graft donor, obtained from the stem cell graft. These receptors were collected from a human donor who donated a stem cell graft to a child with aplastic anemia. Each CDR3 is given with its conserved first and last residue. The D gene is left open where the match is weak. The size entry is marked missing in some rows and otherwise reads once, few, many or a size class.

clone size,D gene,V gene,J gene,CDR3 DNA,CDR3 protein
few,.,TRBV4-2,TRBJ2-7,TGTGCCAGCAGCCAAGAAAGACTTGTTAGCTCCTACGAGCAGTACTTC,CASSQERLVSSYEQYF
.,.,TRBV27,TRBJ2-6,TGTGCCAGCAGTTACAGGGCGTCTGGGGCCAACGTCCTGACTTTC,CASSYRASGANVLTF
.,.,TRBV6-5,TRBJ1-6,TGTGCCAGCAGTTATAGCACATTCAAACCCCTCCACTTT,CASSYSTFKPLHF
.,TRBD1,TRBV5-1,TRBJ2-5,TGCGCCAGCAGCTCGACGGGGGACAGGGACGAGACCCAGTACTTC,CASSSTGDRDETQYF
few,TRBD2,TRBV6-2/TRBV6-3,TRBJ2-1,TGTGCCAGCACCAAACCCCCACTAGCGGGAGGGAGGGACAATGAGCAGTTCTTC,CASTKPPLAGGRDNEQFF
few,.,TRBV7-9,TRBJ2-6,TGTGCCAGCAGCTTATTGAGTCTAGGCAGCTCCAACGTCCTGACTTTC,CASSLLSLGSSNVLTF
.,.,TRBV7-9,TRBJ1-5,TGTGCCACGACAGGAGACCATAGCAATCAGCCCCAGCATTTT,CATTGDHSNQPQHF
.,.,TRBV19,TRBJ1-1,TGTGCCAGTACCATGGAAGGGAACACTGAAGCTTTCTTT,CASTMEGNTEAFF
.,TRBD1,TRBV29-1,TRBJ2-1,TGCAGCGTTGAAGCTACAGGGGGCATCAACAATGAGCAGTTCTTC,CSVEATGGINNEQFF
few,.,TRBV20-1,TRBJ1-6,TGCAGTGCTAGAGGTCAGGGCAGGGGAAATTCACCCCTCCACTTT,CSARGQGRGNSPLHF
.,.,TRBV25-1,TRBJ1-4,TGTGCCAGCAGTGAATCTCTGGTAATTAATGAAAAACTGTTTTTT,CASSESLVINEKLFF
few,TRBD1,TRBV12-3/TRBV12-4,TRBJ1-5,TGTGCCAGCAATCGGGACAGGGGTCAGCCCCAGCATTTT,CASNRDRGQPQHF
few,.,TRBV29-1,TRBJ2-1,TGCAGCGTTGCAGGGAAGCTCCGCAATGAGCAGTTCTTC,CSVAGKLRNEQFF
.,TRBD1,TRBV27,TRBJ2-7,TGTGCCAGCAGTTTTACATGGACAGGGACCTACGAGCAGTACTTC,CASSFTWTGTYEQYF
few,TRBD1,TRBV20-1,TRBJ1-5,TGCAGTGCTAGAGACCCCAGGGGGCGGCAGCCCCAGCATTTT,CSARDPRGRQPQHF
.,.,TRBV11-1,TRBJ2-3,TGTGCCAGCAGCTTCAGCAGAACGCAGTATTTT,CASSFSRTQYF
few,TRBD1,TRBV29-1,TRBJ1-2,TGCAGCGATTGGGACAGGAGCTATGGCTACACCTTC,CSDWDRSYGYTF
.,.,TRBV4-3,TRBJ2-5,TGCGCCAGCAGCCAAGGGGATCTCGCCGGGGAGACCCAGTACTTC,CASSQGDLAGETQYF
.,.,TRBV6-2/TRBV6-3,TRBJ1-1,TGTGCCAGCAGTTTCCTCGGACGGGTGAACACTGAAGCTTTCTTT,CASSFLGRVNTEAFF
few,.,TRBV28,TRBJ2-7,TGTGCCAGCAGTTCACACAGGGTTAGCTCCTACGAGCAGTACTTC,CASSSHRVSSYEQYF
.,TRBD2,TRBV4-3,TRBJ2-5,TGCGCCAGCAGCCAGTGGGGGGGTGTCGTGGAAGAGACCCAGTACTTC,CASSQWGGVVEETQYF
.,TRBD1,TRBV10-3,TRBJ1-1,TGTGCCATCAGTGAGGTACAGGGGGGCACTGAAGCTTTCTTT,CAISEVQGGTEAFF
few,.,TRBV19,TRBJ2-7,TGTGCCAGTAGGTTCACAGGGACCTACGAGCAGTACTTC,CASRFTGTYEQYF